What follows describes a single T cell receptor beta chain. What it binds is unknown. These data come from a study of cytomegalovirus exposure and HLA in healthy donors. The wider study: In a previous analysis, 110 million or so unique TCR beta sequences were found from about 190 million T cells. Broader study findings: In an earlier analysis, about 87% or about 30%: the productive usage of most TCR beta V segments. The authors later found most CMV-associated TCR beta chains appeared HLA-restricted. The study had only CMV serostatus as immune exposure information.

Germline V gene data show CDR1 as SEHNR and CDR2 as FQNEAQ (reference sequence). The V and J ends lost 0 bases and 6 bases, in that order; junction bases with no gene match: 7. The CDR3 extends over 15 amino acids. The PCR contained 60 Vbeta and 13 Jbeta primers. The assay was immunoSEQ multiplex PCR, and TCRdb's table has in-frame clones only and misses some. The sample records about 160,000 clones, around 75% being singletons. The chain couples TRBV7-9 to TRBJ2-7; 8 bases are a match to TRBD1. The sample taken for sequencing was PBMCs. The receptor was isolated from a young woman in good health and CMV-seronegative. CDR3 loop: CASSLAMDRVLEQYF. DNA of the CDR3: TGTGCCAGCAGCTTAGCGATGGACAGGGTTCTCGAGCAGTACTTC.